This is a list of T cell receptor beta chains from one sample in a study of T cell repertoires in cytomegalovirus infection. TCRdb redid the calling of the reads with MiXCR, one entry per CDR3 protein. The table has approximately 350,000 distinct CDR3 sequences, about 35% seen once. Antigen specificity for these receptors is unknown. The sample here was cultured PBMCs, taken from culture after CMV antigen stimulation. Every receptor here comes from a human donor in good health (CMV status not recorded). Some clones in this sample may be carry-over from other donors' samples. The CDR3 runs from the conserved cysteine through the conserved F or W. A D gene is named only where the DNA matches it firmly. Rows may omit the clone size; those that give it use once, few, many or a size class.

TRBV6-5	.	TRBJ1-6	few	TGTGCCAGCTCATGGCAGGGCGGCGATAATTCACCCCTCCACTTT	CASSWQGGDNSPLHF
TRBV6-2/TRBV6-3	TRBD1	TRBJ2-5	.	TGTGCCAGCAGTTACGCTGCGGGGGACAGGGAAGAGACCCAGTACTTC	CASSYAAGDREETQYF
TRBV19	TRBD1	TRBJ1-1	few	TGTGCCAGTGTTGAGGGGGCTAACACTGAAGCTTTCTTT	CASVEGANTEAFF
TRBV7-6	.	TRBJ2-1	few	TGTGCCAGCAGCCAGGACCTAGCTAGAGATGAGCAGTTCTTC	CASSQDLARDEQFF
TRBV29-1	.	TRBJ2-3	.	TGCAGCGTTGCGACCAACCCCACAGATACGCAGTATTTT	CSVATNPTDTQYF
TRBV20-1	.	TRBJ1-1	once	TGCAGTGCTAGCAACGGGGCAGGGAACCGAGGAGCTTTCTTT	CSASNGAGNRGAFF
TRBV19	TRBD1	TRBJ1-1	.	TGTGCCAGTAGCAGTGGACAGGGGGCGTTTGAAGCTTTCTTT	CASSSGQGAFEAFF
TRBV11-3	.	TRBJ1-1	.	TGTGCCAGCAGCCGACCCCGAAGGGGGACCAAAAAGAACACTGAAGCTTTCTTT	CASSRPRRGTKKNTEAFF
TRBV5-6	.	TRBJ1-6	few	TGTGCCAGCAGCACACCGGGACCCGCGACGGTCTCACCCCTCCACTTT	CASSTPGPATVSPLHF
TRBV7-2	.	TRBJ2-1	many	TGTGCCAGCAGCTTGCGGAGCTCCTACAATGAGCAGTTCTTC	CASSLRSSYNEQFF
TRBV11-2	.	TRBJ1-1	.	TGTGCCAGCAGGCCAATGAGGGGGGGCCGGAGGGGGAACACTGAAGCTTTCTTT	CASRPMRGGRRGNTEAFF
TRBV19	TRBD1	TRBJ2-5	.	TGTGCCAGTAGTGCAGGGACAGGGGGGTATGAGACCCAGTACTTC	CASSAGTGGYETQYF
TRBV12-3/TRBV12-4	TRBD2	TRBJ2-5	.	TGTGCCAGCAACCCAACTAGCGGGAGGGCTGAGACCCAGTACTTC	CASNPTSGRAETQYF
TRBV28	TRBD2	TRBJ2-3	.	TGTGCCAGCAGCCCTATTCTAGCGGGAGTGGCAGATACGCAGTATTTT	CASSPILAGVADTQYF
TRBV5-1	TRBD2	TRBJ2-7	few	TGCGCCAGCAGCTCCGGGACTACCCTCTACGAGCAGTACTTC	CASSSGTTLYEQYF
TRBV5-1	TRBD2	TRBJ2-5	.	TGCGCCAGCGGGGAGACTAGCCTGTACCAAGAGACCCAGTACTTC	CASGETSLYQETQYF
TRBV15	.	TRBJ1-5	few	TGTGCCACCCGGACAGTCTACAATCAGCCCCAGCATTTT	CATRTVYNQPQHF
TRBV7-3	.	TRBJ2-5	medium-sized	TGTGCCAGCAGCTTACAAGGGGCCCGTCAAGAGACCCAGTACTTC	CASSLQGARQETQYF
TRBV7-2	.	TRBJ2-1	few	TGTGCCAGCAGCTTGGAGGATAGGTCCTACAATGAGCAGTTCTTC	CASSLEDRSYNEQFF
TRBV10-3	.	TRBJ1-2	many	TGTGCCATCAGTGAGAAAGGACAGAGTTTCTATGGCTACACCTTC	CAISEKGQSFYGYTF
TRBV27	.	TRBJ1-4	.	TGTGCCAGCAGTTTACGTACAAACCTCATCCAACATGAAAAACTGTTTTTT	CASSLRTNLIQHEKLFF
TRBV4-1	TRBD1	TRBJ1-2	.	TGCGCCAGCAGCCAAGATCTCGCGACAGGGGTCGGCTACACCTTC	CASSQDLATGVGYTF
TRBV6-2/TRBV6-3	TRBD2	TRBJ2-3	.	TGTGCCAGCAGTTACACTAGCGGGAGGGCCACAGATACGCAGTATTTT	CASSYTSGRATDTQYF
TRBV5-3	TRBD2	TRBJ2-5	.	TGTGCCAGCAGCTTGCCGGGGCTAGCGGGAAGACACAAGGAGACCCAGTACTTC	CASSLPGLAGRHKETQYF
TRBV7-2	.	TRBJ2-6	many	TGTGCCAGCAGCTTATCACCCTTAGGGGCCAACGTCCTGACTTTC	CASSLSPLGANVLTF
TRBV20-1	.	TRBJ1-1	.	TGCAGTGCTAGTGAATGGGGGGTCACTGAAGCTTTCTTT	CSASEWGVTEAFF
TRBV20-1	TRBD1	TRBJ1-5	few	TGCAGTGCTGCCGCGACAGGGCCCAATCAGCCCCAGCATTTT	CSAAATGPNQPQHF
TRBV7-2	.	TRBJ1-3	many	TGTGCCAGCAGCCCATCGCAGGGAGCTGGGTTCTCTGGAAACACCATATATTTT	CASSPSQGAGFSGNTIYF
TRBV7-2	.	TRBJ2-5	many	TGTGCCAGCAGTACCCGGGACTCGCCGATTCAATTAGAGACCCAGTACTTC	CASSTRDSPIQLETQYF
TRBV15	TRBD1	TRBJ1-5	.	TGTGCCACCGCCGACAGGGTCCGTCAGCCCCAGCATTTT	CATADRVRQPQHF
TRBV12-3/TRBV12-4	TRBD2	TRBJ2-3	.	TGTGCCAGCAGCTCCGTCCTAGCGGAAGACACAGATACGCAGTATTTT	CASSSVLAEDTDTQYF
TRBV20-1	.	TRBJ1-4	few	TGCAGTGCTAGAGATCCCAGGGCCTCTAATGAAAAACTGTTTTTT	CSARDPRASNEKLFF
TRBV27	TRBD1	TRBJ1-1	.	TGTGCCAGCAGTCCGGGACAGGCAACTGAAGCTTTCTTT	CASSPGQATEAFF
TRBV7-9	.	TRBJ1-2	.	TGTGCCAGCAGCTTATTTATCGGGGGGATCAATGGCTACACCTTC	CASSLFIGGINGYTF
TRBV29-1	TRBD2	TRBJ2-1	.	TGCAGCGTTGAAGAACTAGCGGGAGTGTACAATGAGCAGTTCTTC	CSVEELAGVYNEQFF
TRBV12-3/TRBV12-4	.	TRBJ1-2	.	TGTGCCAGCAGTTTAGTACAGTATGGCTACACCTTC	CASSLVQYGYTF
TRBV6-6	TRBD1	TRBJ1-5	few	TGTGCCACCGGGCGTAGGACAGGGGTTGGTCAGAGCAATCAGCCCCAGCATTTT	CATGRRTGVGQSNQPQHF
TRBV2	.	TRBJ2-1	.	TGTGCCAGCAGTGAAGGGACTTCCCTTGAGCAGTTCTTC	CASSEGTSLEQFF